A selection of T cell receptor beta chains follows, all from one sample in a study of T cell responses to AZD1222 COVID-19 vaccine. Profiling relied on immunoSEQ multiplex PCR, and the TCRdb table lists in-frame clones only, not all of them. This sample has 150,000 or so clones, with 88% found just once. This specimen consisted of peripheral blood, obtained on day 0 of AZD1222 vaccination. Source of these receptors: an adult in good health. Both conserved end residues are part of each CDR3. Each record gives: D gene, V gene, J gene, clone size, CDR3 DNA, CDR3 protein. The D gene is left open where the match is weak. Size values are once, few and many counts, or a class for expanded clones, and some rows have none.

>TRBD1|TRBV5-4|TRBJ1-4|NA
TGTGCCAGCAGCACGACGTTAGACAGGGGGGTTGAAAAACTGTTTTTT
CASSTTLDRGVEKLFF
>TRBD1|TRBV4-2|TRBJ1-2|NA
TGTGCCAGCAGCCAAGGAGGGACAGGGGGGAGCTATGGCTACACCTTC
CASSQGGTGGSYGYTF
>NA|TRBV28|TRBJ1-5|NA
TGTGCCAGCAGGTTCCGGGGGGCCCAACGGACTCAGCCCCAGCATTTT
CASRFRGAQRTQPQHF
>NA|TRBV5-1|TRBJ1-3|NA
TGCGCCAGCAGCTTGGGCTCTGGAAACACCATATATTTT
CASSLGSGNTIYF
>NA|TRBV9|TRBJ2-6|once
TGTGCCAGCAGCGTATCTGGGGCCAACGTCCTGACTTTC
CASSVSGANVLTF
>NA|TRBV6-5|TRBJ2-7|NA
TGTGCCAGCAGTTACGCTCCCGGGACACCCTACGAGCAGTACTTC
CASSYAPGTPYEQYF
>TRBD1|TRBV7-9|TRBJ1-5|once
TGTGCCAGCACGGAGGTAGGGGGCACGGAGCCCCAGCATTTT
CASTEVGGTEPQHF
>NA|TRBV7-2|TRBJ1-2|NA
TGTGCCAGCAGCCCCCCGGGGGCGCCTTTCGGCTACACCTTC
CASSPPGAPFGYTF
>NA|TRBV3-1/TRBV3-2|TRBJ2-3|NA
TGTGCCAGCAGCCAAGATATGGTAGCGTGGACAGATACGCAGTATTTT
CASSQDMVAWTDTQYF
>NA|TRBV7-6|TRBJ1-3|NA
TGTGCCAGCAGCCCCAAGGCCCCAGGGTCTGGAAACACCATATATTTT
CASSPKAPGSGNTIYF
>NA|TRBV28|TRBJ1-2|NA
TGTGCCACCGGTGGTGAGGGCAGTTACTATGGCTACACCTTC
CATGGEGSYYGYTF
>TRBD2|TRBV7-2|TRBJ2-3|NA
TGTGCCAGCAGCGAAGGACTAGCGGGGTCTAGCACAGATACGCAGTATTTT
CASSEGLAGSSTDTQYF
>TRBD2|TRBV5-6|TRBJ2-1|NA
TGTGCCAGCAGCTTGTATGGCGGGGGACACAATGAGCAGTTCTTC
CASSLYGGGHNEQFF
>NA|TRBV5-1|TRBJ1-3|NA
TGCGCCAGCAGCCAACAACCCCCGGGAACCTCTGGAAACACCATATATTTT
CASSQQPPGTSGNTIYF
>NA|TRBV11-2|TRBJ1-4|NA
TGTGCCAGCAGCTTGAATGAAAAACTGTTTTTT
CASSLNEKLFF
>TRBD2|TRBV6-2/TRBV6-3|TRBJ2-7|NA
TGTGCCAGCAGTTTAAGCGGGAGTAGCTACGAGCAGTACTTC
CASSLSGSSYEQYF
>NA|TRBV30|TRBJ1-2|once
TGTGCCTGGACCCTTATGAGAGGGCTTGGCTACACCTTC
CAWTLMRGLGYTF
>NA|TRBV27|TRBJ1-6|NA
TGTGCCAGCAGTTTATCGACTAATTCACCCCTCCACTTT
CASSLSTNSPLHF
>TRBD1|TRBV6-2/TRBV6-3|TRBJ1-2|once
TGTGCCAGCAGTCGACGTCCCGGGACAGGGAACTATGGCTACACCTTC
CASSRRPGTGNYGYTF
>NA|TRBV28|TRBJ1-4|NA
TGTGCCAGCAGTTTAGTAACATCCCTTAATGAAAAACTGTTTTTT
CASSLVTSLNEKLFF
>TRBD1|TRBV6-4|TRBJ1-1|NA
TGTGCCAGCAGTCCGACAGGGGAAAACACTGAAGCTTTCTTT
CASSPTGENTEAFF
>NA|TRBV5-8|TRBJ1-5|NA
TGTGCCAGCAGCTTTAAACCGCTGGAGGTCAATCAGCCCCAGCATTTT
CASSFKPLEVNQPQHF
>NA|TRBV7-9|TRBJ1-2|NA
TGTGCCAGCAGCCGGGAGGGACATGGCTACACCTTC
CASSREGHGYTF
>NA|TRBV30|TRBJ1-6|few
TGTGCCTGCACGAACTCCAGGAATTCACCCCTCCACTTT
CACTNSRNSPLHF
>NA|TRBV4-2|TRBJ2-7|NA
TGTGCCAGCAGTCCCTTAGGGGGGTCCTACGAGCAGTACTTC
CASSPLGGSYEQYF
>TRBD1|TRBV18|TRBJ2-1|NA
TGTGCCAGCTCACGCGTGAGGGACAGGGGAGGCAATGAGCAGTTCTTC
CASSRVRDRGGNEQFF
>NA|TRBV30|TRBJ1-1|few
TGTGCCTGGATAACGGGGGCGCGGAACACTGAAGCTTTCTTT
CAWITGARNTEAFF
>NA|TRBV6-5|TRBJ1-1|NA
TGTGCCACCCACCCATCCAAGTTGAACACTGAAGCTTTCTTT
CATHPSKLNTEAFF
>TRBD1|TRBV28|TRBJ1-4|NA
TGTGCCAGCAGCGCCCCTTCCGGGACAGCTAATGAAAAACTGTTTTTT
CASSAPSGTANEKLFF
>NA|TRBV6-8|TRBJ1-5|NA
TGTGCCAGCAGTTTCGACAGGTTGGATCAGCCCCAGCATTTT
CASSFDRLDQPQHF
>NA|TRBV5-4|TRBJ1-6|NA
TGTGCCAGCAGCTTGGTGGGGGCCACCAATTCACCCCTCCACTTT
CASSLVGATNSPLHF
>NA|TRBV27|TRBJ1-2|NA
TGTGCCAGCAGCGGCTTAGGGGAAATCTATGGCTACACCTTC
CASSGLGEIYGYTF
>NA|TRBV9|TRBJ2-1|NA
TGTGCCAGCAGCGTGGGAATGGCGGACAATGAGCAGTTCTTC
CASSVGMADNEQFF
>NA|TRBV19|TRBJ1-1|NA
TGTGCCAGAGAGGAACGGGGGGGCACTGAAGCTTTCTTT
CAREERGGTEAFF
>NA|TRBV19|TRBJ2-1|NA
TGTGCCAGTAGTAAAGGGGGGGGCGCGGTTGAGCAGTTCTTC
CASSKGGGAVEQFF
>NA|TRBV6-1|TRBJ1-5|NA
TGTGCCAGCAGTGAAAGTGGTCTTTCGGGCAGCAATCAGCCCCAGCATTTT
CASSESGLSGSNQPQHF
>NA|TRBV10-1|TRBJ1-5|once
TGCGCCAGCAGTGAAAGGTTCGGGCAGCCCCAGCATTTT
CASSERFGQPQHF
>NA|TRBV20-1|TRBJ2-3|NA
TGCAGTGCACAGAGAGTTGTGCAGTATTTT
CSAQRVVQYF
>NA|TRBV30|TRBJ1-2|NA
TGTGCCTGGACCCAGGGCTTGGGGTATGGCTACACCTTC
CAWTQGLGYGYTF
>NA|TRBV30|TRBJ2-1|once
TGTGCCTGGAGTAGGGGGGGAGAGAATGAGCAGTTCTTC
CAWSRGGENEQFF
>NA|TRBV9|TRBJ2-1|NA
TGTGCCAGCAGCGTCGGGACTGATAGCTCCTACAATGAGCAGTTCTTC
CASSVGTDSSYNEQFF
>NA|TRBV5-4|TRBJ1-2|NA
TGTGCCAGCAGCACCCCAGGGTTCGCCTATGGCTACACCTTC
CASSTPGFAYGYTF
>NA|TRBV7-2|TRBJ2-1|NA
TGTGCCAGCAGCTTAGGCCAGGGGAGTTTTAATGAGCAGTTCTTC
CASSLGQGSFNEQFF
>NA|TRBV4-3|TRBJ1-1|many
TGCGCCAGCAGCCAAGACTGGGCGGGGGGGGCTGAAGCTTTCTTT
CASSQDWAGGAEAFF
>TRBD2|TRBV28|TRBJ2-1|NA
TGTGCCAGCAGTCCGCCGGGGGGGGCCTCGACCTACAATGAGCAGTTCTTC
CASSPPGGASTYNEQFF
>NA|TRBV6-6|TRBJ1-6|NA
TGTGCCAGCAGTTACGAGGGGCTGGATTCACCCCTCCACTTT
CASSYEGLDSPLHF
>NA|TRBV15|TRBJ1-5|NA
TGTGCCACCAGCGCAGGGGATAGCAATCAGCCCCAGCATTTT
CATSAGDSNQPQHF
>NA|TRBV2|TRBJ1-5|NA
TGTGCCAGCAGTGAAAATCAGGGAAACTTAAATAATCAGCCCCAGCATTTT
CASSENQGNLNNQPQHF
>NA|TRBV4-1|TRBJ2-4|NA
TGCGCCAGCAGCCAGATAATACCCAGGGGGACTCTAGCCAAAAACATTCAGTACTTC
CASSQIIPRGTLAKNIQYF
>NA|TRBV6-5|TRBJ2-2|NA
TGTGCCAGCAGTTACTCCCACGGTGACCCCACCGGGGAGCTGTTTTTT
CASSYSHGDPTGELFF
>TRBD1|TRBV10-3|TRBJ1-2|NA
TGTGCCATCTCCGGGACAGGTGACAACTATGGCTACACCTTC
CAISGTGDNYGYTF
>NA|TRBV11-2|TRBJ1-6|few
TGTGCCAGCAGCTTAGCTTCGCCCCTCCACTTT
CASSLASPLHF